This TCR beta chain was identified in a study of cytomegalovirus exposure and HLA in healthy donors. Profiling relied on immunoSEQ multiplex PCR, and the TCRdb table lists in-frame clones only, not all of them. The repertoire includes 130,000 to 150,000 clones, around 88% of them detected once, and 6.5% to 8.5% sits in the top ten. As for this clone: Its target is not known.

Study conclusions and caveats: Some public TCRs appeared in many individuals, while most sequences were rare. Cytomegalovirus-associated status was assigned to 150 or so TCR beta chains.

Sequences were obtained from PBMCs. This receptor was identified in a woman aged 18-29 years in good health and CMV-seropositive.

In DNA, the CDR3 is TGTGCCACCCAAACAGGGGGGACTGAAGCTTTCTTT. It encodes CATQTGGTEAFF. The chain employs TRBV6-5 and TRBJ1-1; 8 positions agree with TRBD1. Germline-derived CDR1 and CDR2 are MNHEY and SVGAGI. V lost 10 bases, J lost 5 bases, and 6 bases stayed unmatched. The CDR3 extends over 12 amino acids.